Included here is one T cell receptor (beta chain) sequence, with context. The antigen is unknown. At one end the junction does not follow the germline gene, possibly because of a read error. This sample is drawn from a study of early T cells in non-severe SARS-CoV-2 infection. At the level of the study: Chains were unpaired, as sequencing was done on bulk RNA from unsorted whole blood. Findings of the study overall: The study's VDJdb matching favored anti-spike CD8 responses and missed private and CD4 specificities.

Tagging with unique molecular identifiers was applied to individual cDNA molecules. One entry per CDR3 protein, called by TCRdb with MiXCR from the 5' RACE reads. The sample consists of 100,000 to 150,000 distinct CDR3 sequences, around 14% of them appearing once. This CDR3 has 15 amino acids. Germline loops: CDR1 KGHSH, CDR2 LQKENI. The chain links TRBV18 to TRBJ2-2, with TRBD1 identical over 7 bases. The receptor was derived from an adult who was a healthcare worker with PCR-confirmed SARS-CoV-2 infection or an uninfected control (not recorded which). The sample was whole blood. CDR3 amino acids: CVSSPETGYTGELFF. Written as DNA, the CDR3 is TGTGTCAGCTCACCCGAGACAGGGTACACCGGGGAGCTGTTTTTT.